At least ten counts were recorded for the clone carrying this TCR beta chain. The antigen remains undetermined. The sample originates from a study of T cells in Graves' hyperthyroidism and ophthalmopathy. The study's findings and limits: Blood also held most thyroid clonotypes expanded beyond 0.001.

RNA transcripts served as the template for amplifying TCR beta CDR3 regions. An initial round of RT-PCR targeting the TCR CDR3 relied on the HTBI primer set. TCRdb used MiXCR to reprocess the multiplex PCR reads, holding one entry per CDR3 protein. The data show fewer than 650,000 distinct CDR3 sequences, 11% to 15% seen once. Germline V gives CDR1 DFQATT, CDR2 SNEGSKA (reference sequence). The CDR3 length is 17 residues. V was clipped by 3 bases and J by 6 bases, with 23 bases between them. Sample: blood. This TCR was recovered from a woman aged 18-29 years with Graves' ophthalmopathy. This chain links TRBV20-1 with TRBJ2-2; possibly TRBD1 or TRBD2 for D (5 bases each). The CDR3 DNA reads as TGCAGTGCTAGGGGATCGGGACCCACGATTAGACCCGGGGAGCTGTTTTTT. It yields the protein CSARGSGPTIRPGELFF.